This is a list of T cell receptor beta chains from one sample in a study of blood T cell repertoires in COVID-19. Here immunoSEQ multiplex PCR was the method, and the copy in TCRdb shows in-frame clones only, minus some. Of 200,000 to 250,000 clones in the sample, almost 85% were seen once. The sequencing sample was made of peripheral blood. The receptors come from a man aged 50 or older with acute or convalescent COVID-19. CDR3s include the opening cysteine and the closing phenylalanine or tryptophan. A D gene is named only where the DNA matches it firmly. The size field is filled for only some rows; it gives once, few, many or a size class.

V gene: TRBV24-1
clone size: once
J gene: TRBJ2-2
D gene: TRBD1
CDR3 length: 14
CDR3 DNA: TGTGCCACCAGCTGGGACAGTTACACCGGGGAGCTGTTTTTT
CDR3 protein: CATSWDSYTGELFF

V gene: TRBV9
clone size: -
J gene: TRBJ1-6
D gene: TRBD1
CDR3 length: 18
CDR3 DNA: TGTGCCAGCAGCCTGAAAGACAGGGCCAGTTCCTATAATTCACCCCTCCACTTT
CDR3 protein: CASSLKDRASSYNSPLHF

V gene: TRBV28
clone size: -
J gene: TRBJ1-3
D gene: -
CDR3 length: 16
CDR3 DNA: TGTGCCAGCAGCACAGGGTCCCTTAGCTCTGGAAACACCATATATTTT
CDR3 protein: CASSTGSLSSGNTIYF

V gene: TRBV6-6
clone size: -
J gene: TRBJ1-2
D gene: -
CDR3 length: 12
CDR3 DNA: TGTGCCAGCAGTTACTCTCCTTCTGGCTACACCTTC
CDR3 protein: CASSYSPSGYTF

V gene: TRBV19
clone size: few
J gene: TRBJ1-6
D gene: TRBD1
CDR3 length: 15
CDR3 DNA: TGTGCCAGTAGTATCTCCGGGACAGCGAATTCACCCCTCCACTTT
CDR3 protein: CASSISGTANSPLHF

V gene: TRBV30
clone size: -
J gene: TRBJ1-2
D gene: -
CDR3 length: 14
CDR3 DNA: TGTGCCTGGAGTGTGGGAGGGGCCCACTATGGCTACACCTTC
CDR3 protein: CAWSVGGAHYGYTF

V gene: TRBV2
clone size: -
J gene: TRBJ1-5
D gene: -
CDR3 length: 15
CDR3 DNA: TGTGCCAGCAGAATGAACAGGGTAGGGAATCAGCCCCAGCATTTT
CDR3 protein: CASRMNRVGNQPQHF

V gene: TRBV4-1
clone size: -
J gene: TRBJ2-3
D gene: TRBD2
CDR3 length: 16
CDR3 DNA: TGCGCCAGCAGCCAAGTACTAGCGGGGGTGGCAGATACGCAGTATTTT
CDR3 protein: CASSQVLAGVADTQYF

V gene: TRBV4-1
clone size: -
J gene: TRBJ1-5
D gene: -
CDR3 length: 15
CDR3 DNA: TGCGCCAGCAGCCAAGATCGGAGGCAGGATCAGCCCCAGCATTTT
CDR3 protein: CASSQDRRQDQPQHF

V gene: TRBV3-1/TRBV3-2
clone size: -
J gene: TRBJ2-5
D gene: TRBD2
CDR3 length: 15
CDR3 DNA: TGTGCCAGCAGCCAAGATATTAGCGGGGGGGAGACCCAGTACTTC
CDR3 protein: CASSQDISGGETQYF

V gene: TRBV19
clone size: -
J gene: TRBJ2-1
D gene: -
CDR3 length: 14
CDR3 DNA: TGTGCCACCAAAAACAGGGACCCCTACAATGAGCAGTTCTTC
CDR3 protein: CATKNRDPYNEQFF

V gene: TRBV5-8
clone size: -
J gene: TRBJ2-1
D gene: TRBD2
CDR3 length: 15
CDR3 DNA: TGTGCCAGCAGCTCTCGGACTAGCGGTCGCAATGAGCAGTTCTTC
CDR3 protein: CASSSRTSGRNEQFF

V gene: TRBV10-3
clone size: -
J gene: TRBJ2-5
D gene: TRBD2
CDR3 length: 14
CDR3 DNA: TGTGCCATCAGAGCGGGAGAGGTCCAAGAGACCCAGTACTTC
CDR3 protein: CAIRAGEVQETQYF

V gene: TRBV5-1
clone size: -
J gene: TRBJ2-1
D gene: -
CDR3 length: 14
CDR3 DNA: TGCGCCAGCAGCTTGGATCAGGTCATGGATGAGCAGTTCTTC
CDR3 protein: CASSLDQVMDEQFF

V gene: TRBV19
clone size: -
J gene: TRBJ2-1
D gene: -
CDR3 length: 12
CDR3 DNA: TGTGCCAGCGCACAGTTCGACAATGAGCAGTTCTTC
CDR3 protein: CASAQFDNEQFF

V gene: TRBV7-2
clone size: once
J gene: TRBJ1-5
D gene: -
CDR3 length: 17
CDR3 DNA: TGTGCCAGCAGGGGTGGATCGACGACAGGCGGATATCAGCCCCAGCATTTT
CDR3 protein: CASRGGSTTGGYQPQHF

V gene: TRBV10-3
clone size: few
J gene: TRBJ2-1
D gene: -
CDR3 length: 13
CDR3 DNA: TGTGCCATCAGCAAGAACTTAGAAAATGAGCAGTTCTTC
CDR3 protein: CAISKNLENEQFF

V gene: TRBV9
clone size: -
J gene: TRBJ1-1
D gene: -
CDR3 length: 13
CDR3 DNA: TGTGCCAGCAGCGGCCCCAGGGGAACTGAAGCTTTCTTT
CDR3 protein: CASSGPRGTEAFF

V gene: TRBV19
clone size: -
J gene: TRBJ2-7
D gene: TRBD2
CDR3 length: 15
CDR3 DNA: TGTGCCAGTAGTAGCCGGACTAGCGGGAGGGACGAGCAGTACTTC
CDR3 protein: CASSSRTSGRDEQYF

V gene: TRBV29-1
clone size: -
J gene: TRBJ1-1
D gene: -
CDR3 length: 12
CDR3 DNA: TGCAGCGCCGCCCAGTTGAACACTGAAGCTTTCTTT
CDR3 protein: CSAAQLNTEAFF

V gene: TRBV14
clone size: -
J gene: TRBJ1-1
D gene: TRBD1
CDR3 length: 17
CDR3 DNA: TGTGCCAGCAGCCCAATCCCGGGACAGGGTCCCCGCGGTGAAGCTTTCTTT
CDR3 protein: CASSPIPGQGPRGEAFF

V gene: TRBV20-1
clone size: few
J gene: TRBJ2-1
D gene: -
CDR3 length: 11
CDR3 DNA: TGCAGTGCTATGGCCGGGTATGAGCAGTTCTTC
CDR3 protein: CSAMAGYEQFF

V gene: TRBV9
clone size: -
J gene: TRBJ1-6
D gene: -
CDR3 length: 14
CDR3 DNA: TGTGCCAGCAGCGTCGGCAGGGTAGATTCACCCCTCCACTTT
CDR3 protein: CASSVGRVDSPLHF

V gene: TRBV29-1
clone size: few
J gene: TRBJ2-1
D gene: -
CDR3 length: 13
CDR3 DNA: TGCAGCACCCGGGACAAGACCTACAATGAGCAGTTCTTC
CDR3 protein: CSTRDKTYNEQFF

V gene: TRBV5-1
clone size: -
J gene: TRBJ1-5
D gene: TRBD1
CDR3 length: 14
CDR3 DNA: TGCGCCAGCAGCGAAGGGACAGGGGGTCAGCCCCAGCATTTT
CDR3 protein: CASSEGTGGQPQHF

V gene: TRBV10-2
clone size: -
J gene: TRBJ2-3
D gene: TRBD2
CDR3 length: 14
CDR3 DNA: TGCGCCACCAAACTAGCGGGCAGCACAGATACGCAGTATTTT
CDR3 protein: CATKLAGSTDTQYF

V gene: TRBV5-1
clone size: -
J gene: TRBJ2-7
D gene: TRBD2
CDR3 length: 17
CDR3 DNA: TGCGCCAGCAGAGAAGCGGGGTACACCGAAATAACCTACGAGCAGTACTTC
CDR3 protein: CASREAGYTEITYEQYF

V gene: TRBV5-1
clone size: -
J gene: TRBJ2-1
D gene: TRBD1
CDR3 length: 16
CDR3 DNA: TGCGCCAGCAGCTTGAAGACAGGGAGCTCCTACAATGAGCAGTTCTTC
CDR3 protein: CASSLKTGSSYNEQFF

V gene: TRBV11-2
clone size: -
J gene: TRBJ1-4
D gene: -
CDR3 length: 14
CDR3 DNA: TGTGCCAGCAGCTTAGACGCAACTAATGAAAAACTGTTTTTT
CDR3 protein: CASSLDATNEKLFF

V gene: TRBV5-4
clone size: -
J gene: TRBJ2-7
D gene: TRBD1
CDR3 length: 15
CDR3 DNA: TGTGCCAGCAGCTTGGGACAGGGTCCAGCCTACGAGCAGTACTTC
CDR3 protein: CASSLGQGPAYEQYF

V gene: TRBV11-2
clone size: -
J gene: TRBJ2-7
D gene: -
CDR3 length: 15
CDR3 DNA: TGTGCCAGCAGCTTAGGCGTGCGCGCCACCTACGAGCAGTACTTC
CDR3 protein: CASSLGVRATYEQYF

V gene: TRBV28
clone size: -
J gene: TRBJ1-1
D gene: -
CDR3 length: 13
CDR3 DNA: TGTGCCAGCACCTCAGACAGGTTCACTGAAGCTTTCTTT
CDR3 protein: CASTSDRFTEAFF

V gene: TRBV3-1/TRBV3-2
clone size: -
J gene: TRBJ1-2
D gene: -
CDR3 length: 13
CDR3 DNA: TGTGCCAGCCGATCGGGGGGGGAGGGAGGCTACACCTTC
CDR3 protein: CASRSGGEGGYTF

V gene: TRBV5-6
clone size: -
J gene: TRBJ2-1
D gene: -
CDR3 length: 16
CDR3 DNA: TGTGCCAGCAGCGGGGGACAGCCGGGACTGTACAATGAGCAGTTCTTC
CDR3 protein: CASSGGQPGLYNEQFF

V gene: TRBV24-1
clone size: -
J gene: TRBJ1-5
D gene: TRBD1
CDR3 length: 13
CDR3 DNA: TGTGCCACCAGTGACAGGGGGCCACAGCCCCAGCATTTT
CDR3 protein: CATSDRGPQPQHF

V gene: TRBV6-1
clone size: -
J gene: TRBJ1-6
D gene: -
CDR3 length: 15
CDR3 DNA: TGTGCCAGCAGTGATAGGCAGGGTATCCTATCACCCCTCCACTTT
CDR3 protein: CASSDRQGILSPLHF

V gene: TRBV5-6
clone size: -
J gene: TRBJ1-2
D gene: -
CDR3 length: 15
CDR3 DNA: TGTGCCAGCAGCTTGGCCGGCGCAGGAAACTATGGCTACACCTTC
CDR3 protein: CASSLAGAGNYGYTF

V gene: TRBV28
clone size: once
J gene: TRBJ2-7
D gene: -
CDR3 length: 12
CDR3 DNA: TGTGCCAGCAGTTTACCCGTATACGAGCAGTACTTC
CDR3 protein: CASSLPVYEQYF